This TCR beta chain derives from a study of shared clonotypes between healthy human individuals. Study as a whole: CD4 naive and CD4 memory each took three plates per donor, while CD8 naive took two and CD8 memory one. Notes on the study in general: When naive CD4 clonotypes were compared across a few donors, about 5% were shared.

To note about this clone: Its antigen is as yet unknown.

V was pared by 0 bases and J by 4 bases, with 3 bases of the junction left unmatched. The CDR3 sequence is 16 residues long. Germline values: CDR1 SGHNT, CDR2 YYREEE (reference sequence). TCRdb keeps only in-frame clones here, not all; method: immunoSEQ multiplex PCR. The data hold about 820,000 clones, with nearly 95% observed a single time. Terminally differentiated effector memory CD45RA+ cells were excluded from the naive CD8 cells, which were CD45RO-negative and positively selected for CCR7. The receptor was isolated from a man younger than 45 in good health. Sequenced input: naive CD8+ T cells sorted from blood. The chain uses TRBV5-4 and TRBJ2-2; 10 positions agree with TRBD1. The CDR3 spells CASSLGDRGLTGELFF. The CDR3 bases are TGTGCCAGCAGCTTGGGGGACAGGGGTCTCACCGGGGAGCTGTTTTTT. The complete variable domain, with remaining parts taken from reference TRBV5-4 and TRBJ2-2, reads ETGVTQSPTHLIKTRGQQVTLRCSSQSGHNTVSWYQQALGQGPQFIFQYYREEENGRGNFPPRFSGLQFPNYSSELNVNALELDDSALYLCASSLGDRGLTGELFFGEGSRLTVL.